This T cell receptor beta chain was recorded in a study of PD-L1 blockade in urothelial cancer. About the study: Blood analysis was done at 3 weeks (second dose) and 6 weeks after treatment began.

The time point is: peripheral blood 6 weeks after treatment start. Trimming removed 7 bases from V and 7 bases from J; junction bases left unmatched: 7. This CDR3 is 14 amino acids long. Germline lookup yields CDR1 SGHRS and CDR2 YFSETQ. The repertoire was sequenced with immunoSEQ multiplex PCR; TCRdb's copy has only in-frame clones and lacks some. The table lists around 66,000 clones, 88% of them singletons. The source is a man aged 55 to 70 with urothelial cancer. The sample was PBMCs, taken around atezolizumab (anti-PD-L1) treatment. This chain links TRBV5-1 with TRBJ2-2, with TRBD2 matching 10 bases. CDR3 sequence reads: CASSTSGIGGELFF. The CDR3 DNA follows: TGCGCCAGCTCCACTAGCGGGATCGGCGGGGAGCTGTTTTTT.